This record concerns one TCR beta chain sequence. Its binding antigen is unknown. No quality values exist for individual bases; no much larger clone is one base distant. From the cysteine through the phenylalanine, the CDR3 covers 17 amino acids. Just the 51-base CDR3 DNA is kept, in frame starting at base 1. CDR1 and CDR2 (MDHEN, SYDVKM) derive from the germline V gene. V gives up 5 bases and J gives up 0 bases, and the segment between their germline ends measures 17 bases. This sample stems from a study of blood T cell repertoires in COVID-19 (dated by TCRdb to between 2020 and 2021). A note on the overall study: Collaborator samples came from the United States, Italy and Spain and covered acute and convalescent phases of COVID-19. The sample metadata nearly always contained a de-identified subject ID, COVID-19 status, age in years and sex. Where HLA class I and class II types were available, the types were taken from metadata supplied by the sample provider, not from assay-based typing. The prospective study material was composed of cDNA or gDNA derived from T cells, B-cell-depleted T cells, or PBMCs. The samples were drawn from two sources: the first 160 participants of the ongoing ImmuneRACE study, and over 1,000 subjects contributed by 6 global collaborators. A freely available public database, intended as a resource for researchers studying the immune response to SARS-CoV-2, is where the repertoires were released. The dataset comprised deeply sampled blood TCRbeta repertoires from subjects exposed to, actively infected with, or recovered from COVID-19.

Here is what the overall study found, with its caveats: Clinical and demographic metadata were provided uncurated, with the amount varying by source and participant.

Participants in the prospective study were enrolled through a virtual design, were aged roughly 18 to 100 years, and lived in 20 to 30 United States geographic areas. In the prospective study, cohorts were assigned on the basis of participant-reported clinical history obtained from a screening survey and a study questionnaire. In the prospective study, whole blood, serum and a nasopharyngeal or oropharyngeal swab were collected from each participant by mobile phlebotomists. Prospective study participants could optionally give additional blood draws and questionnaires over an approximately two-month period. Before DNA extraction, blood samples from the prospective study were shipped at room temperature or frozen. The immunoSEQ Assay, a bias-controlled multiplex PCR, was used to amplify TCRbeta CDR3 regions from genomic DNA. The study's processing was this. Within the assay, amplification of reference gene primers was used to estimate how many nucleated cells each sample contained. Sequence reads were collapsed and filtered to measure the absolute abundance of every unique TCRbeta CDR3 rearrangement. For each sample, productive Simpson clonality was calculated by taking the square root of Simpson's diversity index across productive rearrangements. The source is immuneACCESS, and TCRdb retained only in-frame sequences with V and J called. Part of the clones is not carried over; for the studies checked, unresolved V genes explain less than half of this, and the remainder is unexplained. The V and J calls and clone size were taken over from that table, and D and trimming were inferred from the DNA. The sample table lists under 200,000 clones, roughly 83% of them with a count of one. About 6% of the sample lies in the top ten.

Here the chain combines TRBV28 and TRBJ1-5; the D gene assignment is ambiguous. Material for sequencing was PBMCs or T cells enriched from blood (not recorded which). The source of this sequence is a man aged 35 to 55 with acute COVID-19. The CDR3 protein: CASSLSRRGVSNQPQHF. At the DNA level, the sequence is TGTGCCAGCAGTCTCTCCCGCCGGGGAGTTAGCAATCAGCCCCAGCATTTT. When the CDR3 is completed using the reference TRBV28 and TRBJ1-5 genes on either side, the full variable domain is DVKVTQSSRYLVKRTGEKVFLECVQDMDHENMFWYRQDPGLGLRLIYFSYDVKMKEKGDIPEGYSVSREKKERFSLILESASTNQTSMYLCASSLSRRGVSNQPQHFGDGTRLSIL.